The T cell receptor (beta chain) described here comes from a study of shared clonotypes between healthy human individuals. General study points: For naive CD4 cells, around 5% of clonotypes were shared across a few donors.

Remarks on this clone: What it recognizes is unknown.

Naive CD8 cells comprised CD45RO-negative, CCR7-positively selected cells, excluding terminally differentiated effector memory CD45RA+ cells. Replicate PCRs for sorted subsets used 200 to 250 ng DNA; this equaled 25,000 to 30,000 T cell genomes. Repertoires were generated with immunoSEQ multiplex PCR, while TCRdb's copy carries only in-frame clones and drops some. The sample lists over 2 million clones; about 95% were seen once. Germline trimming cut 1 base from V and 3 bases from J; bases unmatched to any gene: 18. This CDR3 contains 18 residues. Germline CDR1 and CDR2: GTSNPN and SVGIG (reference sequence).

This chain connects TRBV30 to TRBJ2-7; 7 bases map to TRBD1. This receptor was obtained from a man aged 18 to 29 in good health. The sequencing input was naive CD8+ T cells sorted from blood. The CDR3 DNA reads TGTGCCTGGAGTGGGACCGGACAGGCGACTTTAGGGGGCTACGAGCAGTACTTC. This translates into CAWSGTGQATLGGYEQYF.